Below, 19 T cell receptor beta chains from the same sample are listed, as sequenced in a study of response to subunit inactivated influenza vaccine. From the RT-PCR reads, TCRdb called clonotypes with MiXCR, one entry per CDR3 protein. The data contain some 480,000 distinct CDR3 sequences, roughly 9.8% of them seen just once; the ten biggest clones take up approximately 12%. The specimen comprised PBMCs from blood, sampled roughly 45 days after vaccination. These receptor sequences come from a man in his fifties or sixties who received an inactivated influenza vaccine.

This clonotype was seen a few times. This rearrangement joins TRBV6-2 or TRBV6-3 to TRBJ2-5; D is perhaps TRBD2 (6 bases). Germline CDR1 is MNHEY and CDR2 is SVGEGT. This CDR3 is built from 14 residues. The V end was cut by 2 bases, the J end by 5 bases, with 12 bases between. The CDR3 bases are TGTGCCAGCAGTTACGCGGGAACCATGGAGACCCAGTACTTC. It translates to CASSYAGTMETQYF.

The chain combines TRBV20-1 with TRBJ2-2; perhaps TRBD1 as D (6 bases). The V end lost 3 bases, the J end lost 0 bases, and 8 bases lay between the germline ends. The V gene's germline CDR1 is DFQATT and CDR2 SNEGSKA (reference sequence). This CDR3 comprises 14 residues. CDR3 residues: CSARDSANTGELFF. In nucleotides, the CDR3 is TGCAGTGCTAGGGACAGCGCGAACACCGGGGAGCTGTTTTTT.

The chain carries TRBV4-1 and TRBJ1-1; unclear D gene. The CDR3 extends over 16 amino acids. CDR1 and CDR2 (germline): MGHRA, YSYEKL. Trimming left V 3 bases short and J 6 bases short, with 20 bases between. CDR3 coding DNA: TGCGCCAGCAGCCATGCACCCACGTCCCGGGTGGCTGAAGCTTTCTTT. Its translation: CASSHAPTSRVAEAFF.

This clonotype was observed a handful of times. The gene calls are TRBV24-1 and TRBJ1-2, with 8 bases matching TRBD1. This CDR3 has 14 amino acids. CDR1 is KGHDR and CDR2 is SFDVKD in the germline V gene. V lost 6 bases to trimming and J lost 2 bases; unmatched junction nucleotides: 4. The chain's CDR3 is CATSMTGENYGYTF. The CDR3 bases are TGTGCCACCAGTATGACAGGGGAAAACTATGGCTACACCTTC.

The chain employs TRBV5-6 and TRBJ2-5; 7 nucleotides match TRBD2. With V trimmed by 5 bases and J by 4 bases, 11 bases remained unmatched. Germline loops: CDR1 SGHDT, CDR2 YYEEEE. The CDR3 consists of 15 residues. Written as DNA, the CDR3 is TGTGCCAGCAGTCCCCAGGCAGGGAGGGGAGAGACCCAGTACTTC. Amino acids: CASSPQAGRGETQYF.

A few counts support this clonotype. The V and J genes are TRBV7-9 and TRBJ2-3; 9 nucleotides line up with TRBD2. Germline-derived CDR1 and CDR2 are SEHNR and FQNEAQ (reference sequence). Trimming at V came to 0 bases and at J to 5 bases, leaving 6 bases not matched to a gene. The CDR3 is made up of 16 amino acids. The CDR3 DNA follows: TGTGCCAGCAGCTTAGCGCGGGAGGGCCAGATAGATACGCAGTATTTT. Its protein product is CASSLAREGQIDTQYF.

This clonotype has just a few counts. The rearrangement uses TRBV27 and TRBJ1-4, with D hard to call. Trimming took 0 bases from V and 4 from J, leaving 6 bases between them. The CDR3 contains 14 residues. The germline CDR1 and CDR2 sequences are MNHEY and SMNVEV (reference sequence). The CDR3 DNA follows: TGTGCCAGCAGTTTATCGCGGGGTAATGAAAAACTGTTTTTT. This sequence encodes CASSLSRGNEKLFF. The whole variable domain, remainder taken from reference TRBV27 and TRBJ1-4, is EAQVTQNPRYLITVTGKKLTVTCSQNMNHEYMSWYRQDPGLGLRQIYYSMNVEVTDKGDVPEGYKVSRKEKRNFPLILESPSPNQTSLYFCASSLSRGNEKLFFGSGTQLSVL.

The sample holds many counts of this clonotype. This chain links TRBV24-1 with TRBJ2-1; 10 nucleotides agree with TRBD2. CDR1 KGHDR and CDR2 SFDVKD come from the germline V gene. The CDR3 runs to 15 residues. Losses at the gene ends were 7 bases for V and 5 bases for J; bases not matched to a gene: 7. In DNA, the CDR3 is TGTGCCACCAGCGTGACTAGCGGGCGGGACAATGAGCAGTTCTTC. Protein product: CATSVTSGRDNEQFF.

This rearrangement joins TRBV4-2 to TRBJ2-1, with D possibly TRBD2 on 7 matching bases. Germline values: CDR1 LGHNA, CDR2 YNFKEQ. The CDR3 sequence is 15 residues long. V was shortened by 5 bases and J by 3 bases, with 14 bases between the two germline ends. The CDR3 nucleotides are TGTGCCAGCAGCAAGGAGGGGGGGGGCTACAATGAGCAGTTCTTC. Its protein product is CASSKEGGGYNEQFF.

This clonotype was seen only a few times. The chain uses TRBV10-3 and TRBJ2-1; 8 bases agree with TRBD2. V trimming: 6 bases; J trimming: 5 bases; junction bases outside the gene matches: 6. Germline CDR1 ENHRY, CDR2 SYGVKD. CDR3 length: 14 amino acids. The CDR3 sequence: CAIRRAGADNEQFF. CDR3 DNA: TGTGCCATCAGGAGAGCGGGAGCAGACAATGAGCAGTTCTTC.

This clonotype has more than one count but fewer than ten. This rearrangement joins TRBV5-1 to TRBJ2-7; D perhaps matches TRBD2 (5 bases). Trimming cost V 4 bases and J 6 bases, with 11 bases left between them. CDR3 length: 12 residues. Germline assignment: CDR1 SGHRS and CDR2 YFSETQ. The CDR3 coding sequence is TGCGCCAGCAGCCGGGCCGCGGGCGAGCAGTACTTC. Translating gives CASSRAAGEQYF.

The rearrangement uses TRBV7-6 and TRBJ2-6; tentative D call: TRBD1 (6 bases). Germline V CDR1 and CDR2: SGHVS, FNYEAQ. V was clipped by 7 bases and J by 12 bases, with 19 bases between them. There are 14 residues in the CDR3. Here the CDR3 DNA reads TGTGCCAGCACGCTTGGACAGTCTACCGGCGTCCTGACTTTC. This sequence encodes CASTLGQSTGVLTF.

The rearrangement links TRBV6-2 or TRBV6-3 to TRBJ2-7, with 9 positions matching TRBD1. Germline V gives CDR1 MNHEY, CDR2 SVGEGT. CDR3 length: 15 residues. The V and J ends lost 4 bases and 2 bases, in that order; junction bases with no gene match: 6. CDR3 sequence (DNA): TGTGCCAGCAGTTGGGACAGGGAGTTGACCTACGAGCAGTACTTC. Protein: CASSWDRELTYEQYF.

This chain uses TRBV6-7 with TRBJ2-3, with TRBD2 matching over 8 bases. TRBV6-7 is recorded as an ORF, its role being uncertain. The CDR3 runs to 17 residues. Unmatched junction bases numbered 8, after V lost 2 bases and J lost 1 base. Here the CDR3 DNA reads TGTGCCAGCAGTTACGAGGGCGGGAGGCTCGGCACAGATACGCAGTATTTT. This codes for CASSYEGGRLGTDTQYF.

This clonotype came up a few times. This sequence joins TRBV18 and TRBJ2-2, with 8 bases fitting TRBD1. The V gene's germline CDR1 is KGHSH and CDR2 LQKENI. The trim removed 4 bases at V and 5 bases at J, leaving 9 bases unmatched. This CDR3 is 16 amino acids long. In nucleotides, the CDR3 is TGTGCCAGCTCACTCGGACAGGGAACCACGACCGGGGAGCTGTTTTTT. Amino acid sequence: CASSLGQGTTTGELFF.

This clonotype was counted at least ten times. The V and J genes are TRBV29-1 and TRBJ2-7, with D unresolved. The V gene's germline CDR1 is SQVTM and CDR2 ANQGSEA. This CDR3 spans 11 amino acids. Trimming shortened V by 1 base and J by 12 bases, and 13 bases separated the two germline ends. CDR3 bases: TGCAGCGTTGAAGTCGCCCAAGTGGCGTACTTC. Its protein product is CSVEVAQVAYF.

This clonotype was counted only a few times. J is TRBJ2-7 and V is TRBV5-1, with 10 bases aligning to TRBD1. This CDR3 is 15 amino acids long. Germline V gene lookup returns CDR1 SGHRS and CDR2 YFSETQ. J was trimmed by 7 bases and V by 4 bases; bases with no gene match: 11. In DNA form, the CDR3 reads TGCGCCAGCAGCCCCCCGGGACAGGGGTTACAGGAGCAGTACTTC. It translates to CASSPPGQGLQEQYF.

V and J are TRBV9 and TRBJ2-6; TRBD2 might be the D (6 bases). The germline CDR1 and CDR2 sequences are SGDLS and YYNGEE. The CDR3 loop spans 17 amino acids. Trimming took off 4 bases at V and 2 bases at J, with 16 bases between the two ends. CDR3 nucleotide sequence: TGTGCCAGCAGCCCCGACCCCTGGGGGGCTGGGGCCAACGTCCTGACTTTC. Translation: CASSPDPWGAGANVLTF.

Ten or more counts support this clonotype. The rearrangement joins TRBV5-1 to TRBJ2-7; TRBD2 matches at 8 bases. V trimming: 4 bases; J trimming: 0 bases; junction bases outside the gene matches: 6. The V gene's germline CDR1 is SGHRS and CDR2 YFSETQ. The CDR3 spans 15 residues. CDR3 residues: CASSPSSGYSYEQYF. The CDR3 bases are TGCGCCAGCAGCCCATCTAGCGGGTACTCCTACGAGCAGTACTTC.